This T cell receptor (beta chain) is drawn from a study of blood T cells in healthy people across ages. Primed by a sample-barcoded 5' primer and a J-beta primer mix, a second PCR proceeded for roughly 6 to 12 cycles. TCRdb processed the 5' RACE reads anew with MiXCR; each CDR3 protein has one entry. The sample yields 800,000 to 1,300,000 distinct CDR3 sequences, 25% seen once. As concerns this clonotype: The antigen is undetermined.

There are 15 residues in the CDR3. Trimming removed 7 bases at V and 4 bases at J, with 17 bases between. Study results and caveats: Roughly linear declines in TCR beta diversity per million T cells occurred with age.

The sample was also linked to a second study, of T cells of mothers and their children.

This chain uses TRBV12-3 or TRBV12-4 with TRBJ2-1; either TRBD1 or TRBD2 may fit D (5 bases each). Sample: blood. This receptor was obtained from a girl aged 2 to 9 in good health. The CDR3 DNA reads TGTGCCAGCACCCCACCCGGGACCTCATACAATGAGCAGTTCTTC. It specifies CASTPPGTSYNEQFF.